These T cell receptor beta chains were read from a single sample in a study of cytomegalovirus exposure and HLA in healthy donors. The method was immunoSEQ multiplex PCR; TCRdb's version includes in-frame clones alone and lacks a portion of them. The table records about 200,000 clones, roughly 78% of them present only once. The sample taken for sequencing was PBMCs. The receptors stem from a woman aged 25 to 39 in good health and CMV-seropositive. Both conserved end residues are part of each CDR3. Fields, in order: J gene, clone size, V gene, D gene, CDR3 protein, CDR3 DNA. The D gene is left open where the match is weak. Expanded clones get a size class; other rows say once, few or many, or leave the size out.

j_gene: TRBJ1-5; abundance: -; v_gene: TRBV7-2; d_gene: -; CDR3aa: CASSLVQDYSNQPQHF; CDR3nt: TGTGCCAGCAGCTTAGTCCAGGACTATAGCAATCAGCCCCAGCATTTT
j_gene: TRBJ2-3; abundance: -; v_gene: TRBV4-2; d_gene: TRBD2; CDR3aa: CASSPRRPSGGAGDTQYF; CDR3nt: TGTGCCAGCAGCCCTCGCCGACCTAGCGGGGGGGCTGGAGATACGCAGTATTTT
j_gene: TRBJ2-7; abundance: few; v_gene: TRBV30; d_gene: TRBD2; CDR3aa: CAGQTSGRSYEQYF; CDR3nt: TGTGCCGGTCAAACTAGCGGGAGGAGCTACGAGCAGTACTTC
j_gene: TRBJ1-5; abundance: once; v_gene: TRBV4-2; d_gene: -; CDR3aa: CASSQEVSDQPQHF; CDR3nt: TGTGCCAGCAGCCAAGAAGTGTCAGATCAGCCCCAGCATTTT
j_gene: TRBJ1-2; abundance: -; v_gene: TRBV5-6; d_gene: TRBD1; CDR3aa: CASSTGQAANYGYTF; CDR3nt: TGTGCCAGCAGCACCGGACAGGCAGCAAACTATGGCTACACCTTC
j_gene: TRBJ1-1; abundance: once; v_gene: TRBV7-9; d_gene: -; CDR3aa: CASSPLGGKGHTEAFF; CDR3nt: TGTGCCAGCAGCCCCCTCGGGGGTAAGGGGCACACTGAAGCTTTCTTT
j_gene: TRBJ1-2; abundance: -; v_gene: TRBV7-6; d_gene: -; CDR3aa: CASSLGRQGYGYTF; CDR3nt: TGTGCCAGCAGCTTAGGTCGGCAGGGCTATGGCTACACCTTC
j_gene: TRBJ1-3; abundance: -; v_gene: TRBV6-5; d_gene: TRBD1; CDR3aa: CASSSPGGAGGNTIYF; CDR3nt: TGTGCCAGCAGTTCCCCAGGGGGCGCGGGCGGAAACACCATATATTTT
j_gene: TRBJ1-2; abundance: once; v_gene: TRBV27; d_gene: -; CDR3aa: CASSRFFEEHGYTF; CDR3nt: TGTGCCAGCAGCCGTTTTTTTGAGGAACATGGCTACACCTTC
j_gene: TRBJ2-7; abundance: -; v_gene: TRBV2; d_gene: TRBD1; CDR3aa: CASRWSETGGDEQYF; CDR3nt: TGTGCCAGCAGGTGGAGCGAGACAGGGGGCGACGAGCAGTACTTC
j_gene: TRBJ1-5; abundance: few; v_gene: TRBV18; d_gene: TRBD1; CDR3aa: CASSGDRGSNQPQHF; CDR3nt: TGTGCCAGCTCAGGGGACAGGGGAAGCAATCAGCCCCAGCATTTT
j_gene: TRBJ1-1; abundance: once; v_gene: TRBV7-6; d_gene: TRBD1; CDR3aa: CASSGRQGNEAFF; CDR3nt: TGTGCCAGCAGCGGACGACAGGGGAATGAAGCTTTCTTT
j_gene: TRBJ1-1; abundance: -; v_gene: TRBV5-1; d_gene: -; CDR3aa: CASSADGGLRTEAFF; CDR3nt: TGCGCCAGCAGCGCGGATGGAGGTCTCCGCACTGAAGCTTTCTTT
j_gene: TRBJ2-2; abundance: -; v_gene: TRBV4-1; d_gene: -; CDR3aa: CASSQDWLIASNTGELFF; CDR3nt: TGCGCCAGCAGCCAAGACTGGCTCATCGCTTCGAACACCGGGGAGCTGTTTTTT
j_gene: TRBJ2-7; abundance: -; v_gene: TRBV4-3; d_gene: TRBD2; CDR3aa: CASSQGLAGVYEQYF; CDR3nt: TGCGCCAGCAGCCAGGGCCTAGCGGGAGTTTACGAGCAGTACTTC
j_gene: TRBJ1-4; abundance: -; v_gene: TRBV6-6; d_gene: TRBD1; CDR3aa: CASRTGEGEKLFF; CDR3nt: TGTGCCAGCAGGACAGGGGAGGGAGAAAAACTGTTTTTT
j_gene: TRBJ2-1; abundance: -; v_gene: TRBV6-6; d_gene: TRBD2; CDR3aa: CASSYDWRGGLNEQFF; CDR3nt: TGTGCCAGCAGTTACGACTGGCGGGGGGGCCTCAATGAGCAGTTCTTC
j_gene: TRBJ2-7; abundance: few; v_gene: TRBV11-3; d_gene: -; CDR3aa: CASSKRTGFIEQYF; CDR3nt: TGTGCCAGCAGCAAACGGACGGGGTTTATTGAGCAGTACTTC
j_gene: TRBJ2-7; abundance: -; v_gene: TRBV7-9; d_gene: -; CDR3aa: CASSVSGSRSYEQYF; CDR3nt: TGTGCCAGCAGCGTCAGCGGGTCCCGCTCCTACGAGCAGTACTTC
j_gene: TRBJ2-5; abundance: -; v_gene: TRBV13; d_gene: -; CDR3aa: CASSLGQKETQYF; CDR3nt: TGTGCCAGCAGCTTAGGGCAGAAAGAGACCCAGTACTTC
j_gene: TRBJ1-2; abundance: -; v_gene: TRBV6-1; d_gene: -; CDR3aa: CASSEWGVGWNYGYTF; CDR3nt: TGTGCCAGCAGTGAATGGGGGGTAGGGTGGAACTATGGCTACACCTTC
j_gene: TRBJ2-1; abundance: -; v_gene: TRBV4-1; d_gene: TRBD2; CDR3aa: CASSHPSGRGTYNEQFF; CDR3nt: TGCGCCAGCAGCCATCCTAGCGGGAGGGGAACCTACAATGAGCAGTTCTTC
j_gene: TRBJ2-3; abundance: -; v_gene: TRBV19; d_gene: TRBD2; CDR3aa: CASSSSGGTDTQYF; CDR3nt: TGTGCCAGTAGTTCTAGCGGGGGCACAGATACGCAGTATTTT
j_gene: TRBJ2-2; abundance: -; v_gene: TRBV6-5; d_gene: -; CDR3aa: CASSPQGIAGELFF; CDR3nt: TGTGCCAGCAGCCCCCAGGGAATCGCCGGGGAGCTGTTTTTT
j_gene: TRBJ2-7; abundance: -; v_gene: TRBV5-1; d_gene: -; CDR3aa: CASSFQGSYEQYF; CDR3nt: TGCGCCAGCAGCTTCCAGGGCTCCTACGAGCAGTACTTC
j_gene: TRBJ2-7; abundance: -; v_gene: TRBV10-1; d_gene: -; CDR3aa: CASSESGLPYEQYF; CDR3nt: TGCGCCAGCAGTGAGTCCGGACTACCCTACGAGCAGTACTTC
j_gene: TRBJ2-7; abundance: -; v_gene: TRBV7-9; d_gene: TRBD2; CDR3aa: CASSPSGAIGEQYF; CDR3nt: TGTGCCAGCAGCCCTAGCGGGGCGATCGGCGAGCAGTACTTC